A single sample gave rise to the 12 T cell receptor beta chains below, sequenced in a study of blood T cell repertoires in COVID-19. The assay was immunoSEQ multiplex PCR, and TCRdb's table has in-frame clones only and misses some. The sample lists about 430,000 clones, approximately 91% occurring once. Sequenced material: PBMCs or T cells enriched from blood (not recorded which). The origin of the receptors is a woman in her late teens or twenties who had been exposed to COVID-19.

The genes are TRBV3-1 (or the pseudogene TRBV3-2) and TRBJ2-6; 7 bases match TRBD1. From germline, CDR1 is LGHDT and CDR2 YNNKEL (reference sequence). There are 17 residues in the CDR3. Trimming at V came to 4 bases and at J to 0 bases, leaving 6 bases not matched to a gene. CDR3 residues: CASSPTGPPSGANVLTF. DNA for the CDR3: TGTGCCAGCAGCCCGACAGGGCCCCCCTCTGGGGCCAACGTCCTGACTTTC.

The chain employs TRBV24-1 and TRBJ2-3, with a tentative D call TRBD1 (7 bases). There are 13 residues in the CDR3. V was shortened by 12 bases and J by 1 base, with 13 bases between the two germline ends. The germline CDR1 and CDR2 sequences are KGHDR and SFDVKD. CDR3 coding DNA: TGTGCCGCCGCCAGGGGGGGCACAGATACGCAGTATTTT. Encoded protein: CAAARGGTDTQYF.

The chain employs TRBV28 and TRBJ2-3; TRBD2 agrees at 7 bases. The CDR3 is 14 residues long. CDR1 is MDHEN and CDR2 is SYDVKM in the germline V gene. The ends lost 6 bases at V and 3 bases at J; junction bases unmatched: 6. The CDR3 spells CASSTGGVTDTQYF. CDR3 DNA sequence: TGTGCCAGCAGCACTGGGGGGGTTACAGATACGCAGTATTTT.

This rearrangement joins TRBV6-5 to TRBJ2-2; 11 nucleotides line up with TRBD1. The length of the CDR3 is 15 residues. Germline lookup yields CDR1 MNHEY and CDR2 SVGAGI. V shed 5 bases and J 4 bases; nucleotides not matched to a gene: 3. The CDR3 bases are TGTGCCAGCAGTACCGGGACAGGGGGCACCGGGGAGCTGTTTTTT. This encodes CASSTGTGGTGELFF.

This rearrangement joins TRBV7-9 to TRBJ2-6; perhaps TRBD1 as D (6 bases). The CDR3 spans 15 residues. Trimming took 4 bases from V and 4 from J, leaving 11 bases between them. The germline gives CDR1 SEHNR, CDR2 FQNEAQ (reference sequence). This chain's CDR3 is CASSSTGSGANVLTF. The CDR3 DNA is TGTGCCAGCAGCTCAACAGGGTCCGGGGCCAACGTCCTGACTTTC.

In this sample, this clone turned up once. The CDR3, as DNA: TGCGCCAGCAGCCAAATCCTCTCACCCCTCCACTTT. As protein: CASSQILSPLHF. The V gene is TRBV4-1, the J gene TRBJ1-6, with D unresolved. V gave up 2 bases and J gave up 10 bases, with 6 bases separating them. Germline CDR1 and CDR2: MGHRA and YSYEKL. The CDR3 runs to 12 residues.

V usage is TRBV11-2 and J usage is TRBJ2-5; 10 bases map to TRBD1. The V and J ends lost 6 bases and 5 bases, in that order; junction bases with no gene match: 9. The CDR3 contains 15 residues. The germline CDR1 and CDR2 sequences are SGHAT and FQNNGV. The CDR3 bases are TGTGCCAGCAGGCGACCGGGACAGGGGTCGGAGACCCAGTACTTC. Amino acid sequence: CASRRPGQGSETQYF.

The V gene is TRBV3-1 (or the pseudogene TRBV3-2), the J gene TRBJ2-7, with 7 bases aligning to TRBD1. This CDR3 region has 14 residues. V was pared by 2 bases and J by 4 bases, with 5 bases of the junction left unmatched. The V gene's germline CDR1 is LGHDT and CDR2 YNNKEL (reference sequence). CDR3 DNA sequence: TGTGCCAGCAGCCAATACAGGGGTCAATACGAGCAGTACTTC. Its protein product is CASSQYRGQYEQYF.

This chain links TRBV5-5 with TRBJ2-2; no reliable D call. Trimming stripped 6 bases from V and 6 bases from J, with 9 bases between. The CDR3 contains 12 residues. Germline CDR1 is SGHKS and CDR2 is YYEKEE (reference sequence). This CDR3 reads CASMRAAGELFF. DNA of the CDR3: TGTGCCAGCATGAGAGCCGCCGGGGAGCTGTTTTTT.

This chain uses TRBV5-4 with TRBJ1-1, with 7 positions matching TRBD1. CDR1 is SGHNT and CDR2 is YYREEE in the germline V gene (reference sequence). The length of the CDR3 is 17 residues. Unmatched junction bases numbered 12, after V lost 4 bases and J lost 0 bases. Here the CDR3 reads CASSPVADRALNTEAFF. CDR3 sequence (DNA): TGTGCCAGCAGCCCGGTAGCCGACAGGGCGCTGAACACTGAAGCTTTCTTT.

The chain joins TRBV7-9 to TRBJ2-1; 9 bases agree with TRBD2. V shed 7 bases, J shed 8 bases, and the junction held 15 bases outside the gene matches. The CDR3 covers 16 residues. The germline V gene has CDR1 SEHNR and CDR2 FQNEAQ (reference sequence). The CDR3, as DNA: TGTGCCAGCACCCTAAGGGCGGGAGGGCCAGGCGATGAGCAGTTCTTC. This codes for CASTLRAGGPGDEQFF.

The J gene is TRBJ2-1, the V gene TRBV30, with 10 bases lining up with TRBD1. Germline CDR1 and CDR2: GTSNPN and SVGIG (reference sequence). V lost 2 bases, J lost 8 bases, and 9 bases stayed unmatched. This CDR3 is built from 15 residues. The CDR3 sequence: CAWSRGTGAGDEQFF. The CDR3 nucleotides read TGTGCCTGGAGTCGCGGGACAGGGGCGGGGGATGAGCAGTTCTTC.